This T cell receptor (beta chain) was sequenced for a study of blood T cell repertoires in COVID-19. Original data processing: Using reference gene primer amplification, nucleated cell counts were estimated. Sequenced by immunoSEQ multiplex PCR; TCRdb stores in-frame clones only, minus some. V, J and clone size are taken as reported in that table, and D and trimming were inferred from the DNA itself. The sample carries 250,000 to 350,000 clones, approximately 84% recorded once. Between the trimmed V and J ends, which lost 9 bases and 0 bases, there was a span of 17 bases. Looked up from germline, CDR1 is SGDLS and CDR2 is YYNGEE. CDR3 length: 15 residues. Patients at the Seattle site were enrolled during active infection and followed longitudinally.

The specimen sequenced was peripheral blood. The clonotype originates from a human donor with COVID-19, enrolled during active disease. The donor label of this sample is uncertain. The rearrangement uses TRBV9 and TRBJ2-3, with D tentatively TRBD2 (5 bases). CDR3 sequence (DNA): TGTGCCACAAGTATTGGGCTAGCTAGCACAGATACGCAGTATTTT. It yields the protein CATSIGLASTDTQYF.